This T cell receptor (beta chain) stems from a study of T cell responses to AZD1222 COVID-19 vaccine. The V and J ends lost 0 bases and 1 base respectively, with 16 bases between them. Per the germline V gene, CDR1 is SGDLS and CDR2 is YYNGEE. This CDR3 region has 18 residues. The repertoire was sequenced with immunoSEQ multiplex PCR; TCRdb's copy has only in-frame clones and lacks some. The data contain about 140,000 clones, roughly nine tenths of them singletons. The receptor was isolated from an adult in good health. Sequenced material: peripheral blood, taken on day 0 of AZD1222 vaccination. The V call is TRBV9, the J call TRBJ2-2; D remains unclear. The CDR3 DNA sequence: TGTGCCAGCAGCGTAGGACCGGACGGAATAAGGAACACCGGGGAGCTGTTTTTT. Amino acids: CASSVGPDGIRNTGELFF.